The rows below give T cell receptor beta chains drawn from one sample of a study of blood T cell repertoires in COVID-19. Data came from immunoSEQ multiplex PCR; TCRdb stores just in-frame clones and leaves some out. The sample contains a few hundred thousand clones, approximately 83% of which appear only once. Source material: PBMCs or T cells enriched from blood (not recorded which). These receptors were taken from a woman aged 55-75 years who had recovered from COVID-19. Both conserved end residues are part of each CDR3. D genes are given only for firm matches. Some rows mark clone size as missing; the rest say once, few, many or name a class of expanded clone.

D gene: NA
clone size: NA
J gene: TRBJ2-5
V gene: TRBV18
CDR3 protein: CASSPPSGTRETQYF
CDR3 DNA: TGTGCCAGCTCACCACCTAGTGGGACAAGAGAGACCCAGTACTTC

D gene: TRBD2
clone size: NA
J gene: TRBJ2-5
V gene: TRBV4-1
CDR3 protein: CASSQEIAGGHRETQYF
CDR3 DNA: TGCGCCAGCAGCCAAGAAATAGCGGGGGGGCACCGAGAGACCCAGTACTTC

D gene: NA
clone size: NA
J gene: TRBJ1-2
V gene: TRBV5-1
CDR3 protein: CASSRGPGGDYGYTF
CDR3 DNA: TGCGCCAGCAGCCGGGGCCCGGGAGGGGACTATGGCTACACCTTC

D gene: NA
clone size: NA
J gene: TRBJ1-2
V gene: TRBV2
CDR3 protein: CASSLQGLEGYTF
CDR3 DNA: TGTGCCAGCAGTCTACAGGGTCTTGAGGGCTACACCTTC

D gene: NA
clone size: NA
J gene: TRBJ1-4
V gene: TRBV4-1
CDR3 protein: CASSQIAGSSEKLFF
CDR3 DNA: TGCGCCAGCAGCCAAATCGCAGGGTCGTCTGAAAAACTGTTTTTT

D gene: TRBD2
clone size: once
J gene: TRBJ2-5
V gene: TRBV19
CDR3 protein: CASSSSSGSGETQYF
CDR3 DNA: TGTGCCAGTAGTTCTAGTAGCGGGAGTGGGGAGACCCAGTACTTC

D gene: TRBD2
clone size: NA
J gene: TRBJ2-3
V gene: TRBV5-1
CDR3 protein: CASSLARLANTDTQYF
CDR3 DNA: TGCGCCAGCAGCTTAGCCCGACTAGCGAACACAGATACGCAGTATTTT

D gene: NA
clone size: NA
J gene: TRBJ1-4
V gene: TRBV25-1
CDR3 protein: CASSEWGVHEKLFF
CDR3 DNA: TGTGCCAGCAGTGAATGGGGAGTCCATGAAAAACTGTTTTTT

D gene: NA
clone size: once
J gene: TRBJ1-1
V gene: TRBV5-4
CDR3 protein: CASSMRTDIMNTEAFF
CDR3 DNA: TGTGCCAGCAGCATGCGGACAGATATTATGAACACTGAAGCTTTCTTT

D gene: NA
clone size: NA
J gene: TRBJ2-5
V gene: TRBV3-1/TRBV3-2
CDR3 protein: CASSQRGAGETQYF
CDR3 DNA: TGTGCCAGCAGCCAACGGGGGGCCGGGGAGACCCAGTACTTC

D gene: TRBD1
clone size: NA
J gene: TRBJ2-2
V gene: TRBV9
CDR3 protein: CASSARGTGLAGELFF
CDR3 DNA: TGTGCCAGCAGCGCCAGGGGGACAGGGCTTGCCGGGGAGCTGTTTTTT

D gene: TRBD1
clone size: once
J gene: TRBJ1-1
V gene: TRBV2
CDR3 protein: CASNEDRGNTEAFF
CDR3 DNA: TGTGCCAGCAATGAGGACAGGGGCAACACTGAAGCTTTCTTT

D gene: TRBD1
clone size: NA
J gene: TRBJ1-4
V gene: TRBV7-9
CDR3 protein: CASSFGIQGAFEKLFF
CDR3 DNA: TGTGCCAGCAGCTTTGGAATACAGGGGGCTTTTGAAAAACTGTTTTTT

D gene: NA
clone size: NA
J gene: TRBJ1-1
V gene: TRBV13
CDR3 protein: CASSLVPGGLGTEAFF
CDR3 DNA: TGTGCCAGCAGCTTAGTTCCCGGGGGGCTGGGGACTGAAGCTTTCTTT

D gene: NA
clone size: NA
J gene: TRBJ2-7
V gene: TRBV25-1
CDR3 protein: CASSISSYEQYF
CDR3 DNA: TGTGCCAGCAGTATCAGCTCCTACGAGCAGTACTTC

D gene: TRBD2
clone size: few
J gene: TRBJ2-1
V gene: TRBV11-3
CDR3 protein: CASSLRTGRNHEQFF
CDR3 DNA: TGTGCCAGCAGCCTAAGAACCGGGAGGAACCATGAGCAGTTCTTC

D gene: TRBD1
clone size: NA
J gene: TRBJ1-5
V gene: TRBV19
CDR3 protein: CASSPGGRQPQHF
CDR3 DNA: TGTGCCAGTAGCCCAGGGGGTAGGCAGCCCCAGCATTTT

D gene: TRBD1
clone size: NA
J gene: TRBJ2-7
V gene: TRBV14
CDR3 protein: CASSQLDRVYEQYF
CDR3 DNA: TGTGCCAGCAGCCAGCTAGACAGGGTCTACGAGCAGTACTTC

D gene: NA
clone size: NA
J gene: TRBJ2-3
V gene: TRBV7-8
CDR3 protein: CASSLNPGVGTDTQYF
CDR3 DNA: TGTGCCAGCAGCTTAAACCCAGGGGTGGGAACAGATACGCAGTATTTT

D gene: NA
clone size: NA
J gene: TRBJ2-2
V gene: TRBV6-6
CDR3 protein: CASSPSGGDSGNTGELFF
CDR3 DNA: TGTGCCAGCAGTCCCTCCGGAGGGGATAGCGGGAACACCGGGGAGCTGTTTTTT

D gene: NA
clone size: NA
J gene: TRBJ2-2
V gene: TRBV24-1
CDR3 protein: CATSETGLTGELFF
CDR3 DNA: TGTGCCACCAGTGAGACGGGACTCACCGGGGAGCTGTTTTTT

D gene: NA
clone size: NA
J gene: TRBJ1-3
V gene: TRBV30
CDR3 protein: CAWSVGGGNTIYF
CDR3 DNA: TGTGCCTGGAGTGTAGGGGGTGGAAACACCATATATTTT

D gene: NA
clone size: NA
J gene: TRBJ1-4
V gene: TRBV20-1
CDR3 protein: CSAKLDEKLFF
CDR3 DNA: TGCAGTGCCAAATTAGATGAAAAACTGTTTTTT

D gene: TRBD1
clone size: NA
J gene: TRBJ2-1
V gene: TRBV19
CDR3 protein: CASSQGAWNEQFF
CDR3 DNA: TGTGCCAGTAGCCAGGGGGCATGGAATGAGCAGTTCTTC

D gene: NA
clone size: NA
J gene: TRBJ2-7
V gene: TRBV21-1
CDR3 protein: CASSKGPSGGAYEQYF
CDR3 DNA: TGTGCCAGCAGCAAAGGTCCAAGCGGGGGGGCCTACGAGCAGTACTTC

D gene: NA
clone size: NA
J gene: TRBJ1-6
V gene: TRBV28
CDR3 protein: CASSPNQVYNSPLHF
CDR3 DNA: TGTGCCAGCAGTCCTAACCAGGTCTATAATTCACCCCTCCACTTT

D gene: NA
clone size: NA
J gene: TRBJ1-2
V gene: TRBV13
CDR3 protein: CASSLGPGNGYTF
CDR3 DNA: TGTGCCAGCAGCTTAGGACCGGGGAATGGCTACACCTTC

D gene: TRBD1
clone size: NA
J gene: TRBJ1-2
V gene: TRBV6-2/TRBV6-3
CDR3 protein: CASSYNRGNYGYTF
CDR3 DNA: TGTGCCAGCAGTTACAACAGGGGAAACTATGGCTACACCTTC

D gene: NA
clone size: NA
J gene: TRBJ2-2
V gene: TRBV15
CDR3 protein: CATSRDLQGGELFF
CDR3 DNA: TGTGCCACCAGCAGAGATTTGCAGGGCGGGGAGCTGTTTTTT

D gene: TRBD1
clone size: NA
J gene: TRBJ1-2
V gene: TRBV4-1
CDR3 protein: CASSQIDRDYGYTF
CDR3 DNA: TGCGCCAGCAGCCAAATCGACAGGGACTATGGCTACACCTTC

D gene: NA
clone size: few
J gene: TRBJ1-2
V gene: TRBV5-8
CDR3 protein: CASSLTVRAVGYTF
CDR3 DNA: TGTGCCAGCAGCCTAACCGTCAGGGCGGTTGGCTACACCTTC

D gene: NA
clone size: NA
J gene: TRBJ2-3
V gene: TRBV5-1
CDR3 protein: CASSLALLPKDTQYF
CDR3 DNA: TGCGCCAGCAGCTTGGCACTTCTCCCTAAAGATACGCAGTATTTT

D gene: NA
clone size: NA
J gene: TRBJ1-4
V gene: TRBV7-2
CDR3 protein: CASSLEPGGEKLFF
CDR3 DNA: TGTGCCAGCAGCTTAGAACCGGGGGGTGAAAAACTGTTTTTT

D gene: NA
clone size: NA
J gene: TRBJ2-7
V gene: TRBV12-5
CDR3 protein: CASALREVSNEQYF
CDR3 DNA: TGTGCTAGTGCCTTGCGGGAAGTCTCAAACGAGCAGTACTTC

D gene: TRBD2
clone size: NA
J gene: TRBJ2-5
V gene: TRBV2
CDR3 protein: CASSEASGGGDQETQYF
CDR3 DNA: TGTGCCAGCAGTGAAGCGTCTGGCGGGGGGGACCAAGAGACCCAGTACTTC

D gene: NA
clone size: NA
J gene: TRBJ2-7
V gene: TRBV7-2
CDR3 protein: CASSPSSYEQYF
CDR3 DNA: TGTGCCAGCAGCCCTTCCTCCTACGAGCAGTACTTC

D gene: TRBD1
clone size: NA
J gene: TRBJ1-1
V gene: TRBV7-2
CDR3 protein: CASSLTGTGYTEAFF
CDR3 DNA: TGTGCCAGCAGCTTAACCGGGACAGGGTACACTGAAGCTTTCTTT

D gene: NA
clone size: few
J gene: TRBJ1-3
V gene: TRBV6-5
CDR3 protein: CASSPGEVNTIYF
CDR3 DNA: TGTGCCAGCAGTCCCGGGGAGGTAAACACCATATATTTT

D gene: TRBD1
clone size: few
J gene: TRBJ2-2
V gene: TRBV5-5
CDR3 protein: CASSRRDRVAGELFF
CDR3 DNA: TGTGCCAGCAGCCGCCGGGACAGGGTTGCCGGGGAGCTGTTTTTT

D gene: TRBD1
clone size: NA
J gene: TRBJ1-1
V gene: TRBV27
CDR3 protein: CASSLEGARTEAFF
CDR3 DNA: TGTGCCAGCAGCCTCGAGGGGGCGCGCACTGAAGCTTTCTTT

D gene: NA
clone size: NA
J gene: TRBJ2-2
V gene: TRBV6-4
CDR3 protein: CASSQGPLTGELFF
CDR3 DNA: TGTGCCAGCAGCCAGGGGCCTCTCACCGGGGAGCTGTTTTTT

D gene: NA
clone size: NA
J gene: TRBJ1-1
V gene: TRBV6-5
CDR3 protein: CASSYSGGRDTEAFF
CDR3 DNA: TGTGCCAGCAGTTACTCGGGAGGGAGGGACACTGAAGCTTTCTTT

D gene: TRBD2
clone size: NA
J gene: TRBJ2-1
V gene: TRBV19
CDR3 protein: CASSIRSGLAAYNEQFF
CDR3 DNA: TGTGCCAGTAGTATTCGGTCTGGACTAGCGGCTTACAATGAGCAGTTCTTC

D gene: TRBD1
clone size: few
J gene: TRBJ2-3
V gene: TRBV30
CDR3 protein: CAWSAYLRTGQGTTDTQYF
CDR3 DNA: TGTGCCTGGAGTGCTTACCTTCGAACCGGACAGGGGACCACAGATACGCAGTATTTT

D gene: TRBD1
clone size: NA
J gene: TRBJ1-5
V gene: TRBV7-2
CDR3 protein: CASSLEQGASQPQHF
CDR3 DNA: TGTGCCAGCAGCTTAGAACAGGGGGCGTCCCAGCCCCAGCATTTT

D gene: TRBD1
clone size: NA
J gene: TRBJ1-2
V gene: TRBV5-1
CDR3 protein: CASSLVRDRGRGYTF
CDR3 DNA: TGCGCCAGCAGCTTGGTTAGGGACAGGGGGCGAGGCTACACCTTC

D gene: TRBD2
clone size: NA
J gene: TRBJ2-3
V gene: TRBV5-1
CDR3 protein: CASSMPSGGVDTQYF
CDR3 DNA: TGCGCCAGCAGTATGCCTAGCGGGGGTGTTGATACGCAGTATTTT

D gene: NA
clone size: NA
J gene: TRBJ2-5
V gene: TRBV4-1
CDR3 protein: CASSQGTGESQETQYF
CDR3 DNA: TGCGCCAGCAGCCAAGGGACGGGGGAAAGCCAAGAGACCCAGTACTTC